This T cell receptor (beta chain) appears in the sequencing data of a study of blood T cells in healthy people across ages. Across the study: T cells yielded about one barcoded beta molecule per two cells through template switching.

Notes on this clonotype: At one boundary the junction diverges from the germline segment, which might be a read error.

The CDR3 consists of 16 residues. PBMCs were isolated at a quantity of at least 7 million per sample. A J-beta primer mix and a sample-barcoded 5' primer were used in a second PCR of about 6 to 12 cycles. Every sample returned 3 million or more CDR3-containing paired-end reads. TCRdb called the 5' RACE reads again in MiXCR, with one record for every CDR3 protein. The sample comprises 980,000 or so distinct CDR3 sequences, roughly 52% of which are singletons, and 13% rests with the top ten. Sequenced material: blood. This receptor was identified in a man aged 25 to 40 in good health. J is TRBJ2-3 and V is TRBV12-3 or TRBV12-4, with D perhaps matching TRBD2 (6 bases). Here the CDR3 reads CASSRGEVAVTDTQYF. CDR3 bases: TGTGCCAGCAGCCGGGGAGAAGTAGCGGTTACAGATACACAGTATTTT.